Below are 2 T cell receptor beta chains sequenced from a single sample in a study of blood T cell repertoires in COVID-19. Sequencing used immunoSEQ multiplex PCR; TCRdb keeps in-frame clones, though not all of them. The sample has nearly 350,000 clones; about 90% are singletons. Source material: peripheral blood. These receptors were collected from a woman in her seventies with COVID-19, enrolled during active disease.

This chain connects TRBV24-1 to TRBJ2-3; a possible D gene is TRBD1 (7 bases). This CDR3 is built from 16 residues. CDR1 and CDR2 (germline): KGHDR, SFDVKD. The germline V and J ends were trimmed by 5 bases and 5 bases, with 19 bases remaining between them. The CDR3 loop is CATSGRGGGKRDTQYF. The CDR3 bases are TGTGCCACCAGTGGTCGCGGAGGGGGCAAGAGAGATACGCAGTATTTT.

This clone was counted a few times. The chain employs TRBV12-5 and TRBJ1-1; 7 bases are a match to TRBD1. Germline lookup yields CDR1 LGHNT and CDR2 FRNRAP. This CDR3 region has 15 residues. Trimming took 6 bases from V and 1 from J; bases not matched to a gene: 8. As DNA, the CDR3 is TGTGCTAGTGGGCCAGCCGGGACAGCGAACACTGAAGCTTTCTTT. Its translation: CASGPAGTANTEAFF.